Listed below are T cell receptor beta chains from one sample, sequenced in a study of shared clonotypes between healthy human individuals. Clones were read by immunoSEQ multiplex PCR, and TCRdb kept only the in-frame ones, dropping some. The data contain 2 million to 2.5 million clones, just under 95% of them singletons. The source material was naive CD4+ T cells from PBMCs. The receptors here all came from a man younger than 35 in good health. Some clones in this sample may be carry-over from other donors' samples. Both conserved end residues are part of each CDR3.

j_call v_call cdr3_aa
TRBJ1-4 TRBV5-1 CASSPRLSTTNEKLFF
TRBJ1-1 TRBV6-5 CASSYSAGWDEAFF
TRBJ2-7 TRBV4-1 CASSRELSYEQYF
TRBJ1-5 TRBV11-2 CASSLAVGGRNQPQHF
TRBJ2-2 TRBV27 CASRQIRPGGKDTGELFF
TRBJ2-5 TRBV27 CASSFGATRTRQETQYF
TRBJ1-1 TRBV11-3 CASSPGQEFGAFF
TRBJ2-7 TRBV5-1 CASSLASGKNYEQYF
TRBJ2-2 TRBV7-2 CASSAGTGRTGELFF
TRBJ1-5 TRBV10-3 CAIKGTGWDQPQHF
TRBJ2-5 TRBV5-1 CASSPGLTQETQYF
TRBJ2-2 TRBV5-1 CASSLEAAGELFF
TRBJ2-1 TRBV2 CASSVRAGFSYNEQFF
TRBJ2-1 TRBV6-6 CAILNGGAGSYNEQFF
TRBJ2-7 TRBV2 CASTYTGTISYEQYF
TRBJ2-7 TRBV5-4 CASSLGFTGEGEQYF
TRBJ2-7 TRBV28 CASSLGHEQYF
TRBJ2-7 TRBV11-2 CASSLTGGMLGEQYF
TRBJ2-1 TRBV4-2 CASSLSGDEQFF
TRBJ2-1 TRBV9 CASSVAGLAGVRQFF
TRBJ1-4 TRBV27 CASSDTGDRVYEKLFF
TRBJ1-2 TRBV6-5 CASSYRGTGPYYGYTF
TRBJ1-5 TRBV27 CASGGTGLGNQPQHF
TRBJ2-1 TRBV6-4 CASPRPGTSGSYDNEQFF
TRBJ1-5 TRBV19 CASSDRTGHQPQHF
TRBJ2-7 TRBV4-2 CASSQVGSYEQYF
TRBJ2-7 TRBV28 CASSPRGGAGPYEQYF
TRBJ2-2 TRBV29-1 CSVPGGGNTGELFF
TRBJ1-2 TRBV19 CASSLQVIGEGYGYTF
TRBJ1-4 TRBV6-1 CASSGRTGGEKLFF
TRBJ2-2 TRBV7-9 CASTLLRGAGELFF
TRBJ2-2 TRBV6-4 CASSRDGNTGELFF